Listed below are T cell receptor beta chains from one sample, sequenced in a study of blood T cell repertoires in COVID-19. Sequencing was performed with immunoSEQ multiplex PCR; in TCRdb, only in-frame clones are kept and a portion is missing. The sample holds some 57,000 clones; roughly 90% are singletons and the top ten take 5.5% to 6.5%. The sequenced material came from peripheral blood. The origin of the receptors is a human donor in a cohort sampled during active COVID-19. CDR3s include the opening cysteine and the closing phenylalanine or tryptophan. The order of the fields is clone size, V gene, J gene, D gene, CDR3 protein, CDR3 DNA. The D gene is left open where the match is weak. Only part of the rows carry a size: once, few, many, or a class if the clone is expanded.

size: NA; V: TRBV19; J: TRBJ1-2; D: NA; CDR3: CASSFRGNYGYTF; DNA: TGTGCCAGTAGTTTTAGGGGGAACTATGGCTACACCTTC
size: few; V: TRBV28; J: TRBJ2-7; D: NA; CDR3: CASSLKPRGYEQYF; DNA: TGTGCCAGCAGTTTAAAGCCCAGGGGCTACGAGCAGTACTTC
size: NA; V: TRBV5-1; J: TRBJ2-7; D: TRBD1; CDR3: CASRQGGSYEQYF; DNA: TGCGCCAGCAGACAGGGGGGTAGCTACGAGCAGTACTTC
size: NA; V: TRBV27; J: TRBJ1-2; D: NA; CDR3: CASSLEAGSDGYTF; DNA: TGTGCCAGCAGTTTAGAGGCAGGGTCAGATGGCTACACCTTC
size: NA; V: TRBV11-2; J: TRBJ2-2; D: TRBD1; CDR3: CASSPGRQGHGELFF; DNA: TGTGCCAGCAGCCCAGGGCGACAGGGACACGGGGAGCTGTTTTTT
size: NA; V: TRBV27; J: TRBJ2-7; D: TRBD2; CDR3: CASGAGSGHEQYF; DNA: TGTGCCAGCGGAGCGGGATCCGGGCACGAGCAGTACTTC
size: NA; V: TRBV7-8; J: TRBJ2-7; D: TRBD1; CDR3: CASSIGTGTYEQYF; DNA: TGTGCCAGCAGCATCGGGACAGGGACCTACGAGCAGTACTTC
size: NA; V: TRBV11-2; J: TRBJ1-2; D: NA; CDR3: CASSPRDTYGYTF; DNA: TGTGCCAGCAGCCCCAGGGACACCTATGGCTACACCTTC
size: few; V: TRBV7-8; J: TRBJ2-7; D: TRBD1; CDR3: CASSLVQGAGEQYF; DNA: TGTGCCAGCAGCTTAGTACAGGGGGCAGGGGAGCAGTACTTC
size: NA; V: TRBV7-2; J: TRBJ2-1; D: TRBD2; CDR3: CASSSVAGAHYNEQFF; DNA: TGTGCCAGCAGCTCTGTAGCGGGGGCCCACTACAATGAGCAGTTCTTC
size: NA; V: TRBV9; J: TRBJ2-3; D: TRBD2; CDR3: CASSLRAGGTDTQYF; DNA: TGTGCCAGCAGCCTCAGGGCGGGGGGCACAGATACGCAGTATTTT